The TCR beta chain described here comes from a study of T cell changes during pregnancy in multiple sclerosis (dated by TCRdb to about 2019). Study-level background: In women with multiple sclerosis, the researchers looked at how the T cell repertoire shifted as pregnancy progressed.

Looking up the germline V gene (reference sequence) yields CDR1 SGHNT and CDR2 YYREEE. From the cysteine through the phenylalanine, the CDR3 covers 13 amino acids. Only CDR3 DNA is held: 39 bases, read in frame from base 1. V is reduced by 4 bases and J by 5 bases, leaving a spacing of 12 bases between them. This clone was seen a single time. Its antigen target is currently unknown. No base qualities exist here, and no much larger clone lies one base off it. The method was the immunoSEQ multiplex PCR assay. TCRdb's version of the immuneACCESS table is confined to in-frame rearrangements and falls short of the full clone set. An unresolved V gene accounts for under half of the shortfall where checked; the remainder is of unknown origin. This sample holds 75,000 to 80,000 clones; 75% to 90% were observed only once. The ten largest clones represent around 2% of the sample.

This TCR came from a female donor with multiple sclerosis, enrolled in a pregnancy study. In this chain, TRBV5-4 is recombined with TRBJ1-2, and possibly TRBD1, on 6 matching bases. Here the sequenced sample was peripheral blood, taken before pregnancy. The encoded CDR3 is CASSVNREYGYTF. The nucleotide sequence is TGTGCCAGCAGCGTCAACAGGGAGTATGGCTACACCTTC.